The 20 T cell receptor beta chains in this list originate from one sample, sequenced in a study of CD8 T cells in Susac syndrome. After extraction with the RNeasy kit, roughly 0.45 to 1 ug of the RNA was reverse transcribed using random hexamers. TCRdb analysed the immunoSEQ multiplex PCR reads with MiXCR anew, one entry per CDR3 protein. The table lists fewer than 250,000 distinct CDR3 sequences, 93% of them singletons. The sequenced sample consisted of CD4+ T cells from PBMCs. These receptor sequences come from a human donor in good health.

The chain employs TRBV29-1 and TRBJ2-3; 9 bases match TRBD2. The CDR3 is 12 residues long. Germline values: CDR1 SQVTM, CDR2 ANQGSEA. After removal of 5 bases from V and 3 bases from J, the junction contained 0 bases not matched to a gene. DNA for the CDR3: TGCAGCGTTAGCGGGGGGACAGATACGCAGTATTTT. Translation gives CSVSGGTDTQYF.

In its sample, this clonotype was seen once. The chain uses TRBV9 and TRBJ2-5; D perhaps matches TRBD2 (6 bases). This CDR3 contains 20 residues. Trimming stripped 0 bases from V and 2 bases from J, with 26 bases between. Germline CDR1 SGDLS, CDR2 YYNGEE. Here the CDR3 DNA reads TGTGCCAGCAGCGTAGGACCCACCCCGGATGGGAGCGGGTCTCAAGAGACCCAGTACTTC. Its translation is CASSVGPTPDGSGSQETQYF.

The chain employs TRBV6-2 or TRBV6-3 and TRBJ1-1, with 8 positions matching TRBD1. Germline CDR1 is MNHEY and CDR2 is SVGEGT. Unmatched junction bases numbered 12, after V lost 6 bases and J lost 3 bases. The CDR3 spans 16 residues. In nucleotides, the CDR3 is TGTGCCAGCAGCCTCCGGGCAGGGGGCGCGGACACTGAAGCTTTCTTT. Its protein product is CASSLRAGGADTEAFF.

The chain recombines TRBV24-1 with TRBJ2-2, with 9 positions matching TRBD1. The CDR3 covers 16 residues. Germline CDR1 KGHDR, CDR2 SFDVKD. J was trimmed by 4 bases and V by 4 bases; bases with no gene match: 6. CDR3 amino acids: CATSDPGTGPTGELFF. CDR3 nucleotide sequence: TGTGCCACCAGTGACCCCGGGACAGGGCCCACCGGGGAGCTGTTTTTT.

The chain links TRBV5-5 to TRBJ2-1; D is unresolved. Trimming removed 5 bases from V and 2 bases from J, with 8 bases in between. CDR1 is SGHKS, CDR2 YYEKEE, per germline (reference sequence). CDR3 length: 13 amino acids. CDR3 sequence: CASSIGAYNEQFF. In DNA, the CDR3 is TGTGCCAGCAGTATTGGGGCCTACAATGAGCAGTTCTTC.

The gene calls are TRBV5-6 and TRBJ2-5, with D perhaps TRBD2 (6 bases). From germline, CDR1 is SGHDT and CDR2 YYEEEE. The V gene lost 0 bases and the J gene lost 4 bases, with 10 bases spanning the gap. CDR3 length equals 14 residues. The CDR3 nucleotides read TGTGCCAGCAGCTTGGTATTGGGAGGAGAGACCCAGTACTTC. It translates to CASSLVLGGETQYF. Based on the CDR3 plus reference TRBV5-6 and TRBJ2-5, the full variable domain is DAGVTQSPTHLIKTRGQQVTLRCSPKSGHDTVSWYQQALGQGPQFIFQYYEEEERQRGNFPDRFSGHQFPNYSSELNVNALLLGDSALYLCASSLVLGGETQYFGPGTRLLVL.

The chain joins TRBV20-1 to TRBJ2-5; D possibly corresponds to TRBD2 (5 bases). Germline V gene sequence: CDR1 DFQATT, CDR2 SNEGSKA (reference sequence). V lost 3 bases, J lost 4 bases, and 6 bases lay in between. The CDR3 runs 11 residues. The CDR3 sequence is CSARAGETQYF. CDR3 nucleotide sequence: TGCAGTGCTAGGGCGGGAGAGACCCAGTACTTC.

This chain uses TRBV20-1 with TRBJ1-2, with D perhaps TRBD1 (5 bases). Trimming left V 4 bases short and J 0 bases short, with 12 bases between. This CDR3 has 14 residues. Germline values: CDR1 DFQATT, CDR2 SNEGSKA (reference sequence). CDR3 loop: CSANGQGANYGYTF. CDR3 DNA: TGCAGTGCTAATGGGCAGGGAGCTAACTATGGCTACACCTTC.

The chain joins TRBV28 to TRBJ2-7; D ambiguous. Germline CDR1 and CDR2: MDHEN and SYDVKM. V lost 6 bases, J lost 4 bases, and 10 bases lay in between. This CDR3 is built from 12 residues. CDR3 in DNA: TGTGCCAGCAGCCGTACCGTATACGAGCAGTACTTC. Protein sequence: CASSRTVYEQYF.

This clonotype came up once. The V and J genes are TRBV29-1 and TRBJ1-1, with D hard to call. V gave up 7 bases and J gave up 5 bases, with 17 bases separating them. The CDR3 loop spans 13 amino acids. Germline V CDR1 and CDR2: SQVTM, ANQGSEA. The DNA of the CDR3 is TGCAGCGGGTCCGAACAAACGGATACTGAAGCTTTCTTT. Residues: CSGSEQTDTEAFF.

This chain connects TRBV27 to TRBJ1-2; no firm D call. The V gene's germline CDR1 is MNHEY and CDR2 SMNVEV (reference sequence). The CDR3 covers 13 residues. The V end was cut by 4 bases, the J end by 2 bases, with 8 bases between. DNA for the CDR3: TGTGCCAGCAGTTCCGACGGAAACTATGGCTACACCTTC. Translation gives CASSSDGNYGYTF.

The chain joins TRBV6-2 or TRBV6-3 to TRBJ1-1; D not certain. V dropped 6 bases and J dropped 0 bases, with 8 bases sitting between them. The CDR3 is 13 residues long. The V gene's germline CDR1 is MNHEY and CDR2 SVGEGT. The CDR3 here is CASRKNVNTEAFF. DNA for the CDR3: TGTGCCAGCAGAAAAAATGTGAACACTGAAGCTTTCTTT.

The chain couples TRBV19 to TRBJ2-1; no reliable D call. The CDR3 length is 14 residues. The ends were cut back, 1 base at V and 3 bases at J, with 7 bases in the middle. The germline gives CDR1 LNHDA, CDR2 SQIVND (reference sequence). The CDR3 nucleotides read TGTGCCAGTAGTATAGGGGCAGACTACAATGAGCAGTTCTTC. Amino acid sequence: CASSIGADYNEQFF.

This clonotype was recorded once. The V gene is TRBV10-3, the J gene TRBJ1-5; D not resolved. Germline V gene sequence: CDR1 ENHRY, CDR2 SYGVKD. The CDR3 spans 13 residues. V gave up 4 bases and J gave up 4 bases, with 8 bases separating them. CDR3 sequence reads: CAISGFTNQPQHF. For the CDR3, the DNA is TGTGCCATCAGTGGGTTTACTAATCAGCCCCAGCATTTT.

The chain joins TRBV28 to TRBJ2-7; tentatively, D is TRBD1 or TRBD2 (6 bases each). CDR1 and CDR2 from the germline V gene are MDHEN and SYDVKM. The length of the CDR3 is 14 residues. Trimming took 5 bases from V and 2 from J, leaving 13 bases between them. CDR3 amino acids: CASSPAGGPYEQYV. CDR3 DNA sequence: TGTGCCAGCAGTCCTGCCGGGGGCCCCTACGAGCAGTACGTC.

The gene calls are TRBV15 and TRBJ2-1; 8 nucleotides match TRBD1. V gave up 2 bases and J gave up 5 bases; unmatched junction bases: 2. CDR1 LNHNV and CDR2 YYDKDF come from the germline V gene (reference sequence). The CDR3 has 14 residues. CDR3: CATSRSTGDNEQFF. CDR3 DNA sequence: TGTGCCACCAGCAGATCGACAGGGGACAATGAGCAGTTCTTC.

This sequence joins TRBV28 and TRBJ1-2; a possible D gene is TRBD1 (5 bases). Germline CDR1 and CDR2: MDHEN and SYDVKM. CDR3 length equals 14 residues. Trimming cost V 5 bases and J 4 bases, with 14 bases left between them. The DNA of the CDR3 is TGTGCCAGCAGTCCCCCCGGGGGATCCTATGGCTACACCTTC. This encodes CASSPPGGSYGYTF.

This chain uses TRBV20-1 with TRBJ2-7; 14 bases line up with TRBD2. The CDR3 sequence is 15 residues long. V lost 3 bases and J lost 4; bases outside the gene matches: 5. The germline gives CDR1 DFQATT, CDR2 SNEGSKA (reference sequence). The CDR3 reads CSARARLAGGYEQYF. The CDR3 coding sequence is TGCAGTGCTAGGGCTCGACTAGCGGGGGGGTACGAGCAGTACTTC.

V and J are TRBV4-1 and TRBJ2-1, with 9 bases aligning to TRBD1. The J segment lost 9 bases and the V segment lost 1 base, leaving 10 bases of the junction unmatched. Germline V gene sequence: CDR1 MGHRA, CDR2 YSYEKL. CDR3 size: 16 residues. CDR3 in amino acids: CASSQVPGQGLFEQFF. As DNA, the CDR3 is TGCGCCAGCAGCCAAGTTCCGGGACAGGGCCTCTTTGAGCAGTTCTTC.

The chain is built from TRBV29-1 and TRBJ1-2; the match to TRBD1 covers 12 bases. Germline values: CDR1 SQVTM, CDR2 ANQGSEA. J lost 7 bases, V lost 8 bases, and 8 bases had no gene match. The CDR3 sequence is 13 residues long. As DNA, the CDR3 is TGCAGCACTCCGGGACAGGGGGCGTCTGGCTACACCTTC. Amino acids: CSTPGQGASGYTF.